Listed below are T cell receptor beta chains from one sample, sequenced in a study of shared clonotypes between healthy human individuals. Clones were sequenced by immunoSEQ multiplex PCR, and TCRdb holds only the in-frame ones, with some missing. The sample includes around 2,000,000 clones, about 95% of them seen just once. The sequencing sample was made of naive CD8+ T cells sorted from blood. The receptors were gathered from a man younger than 35 in good health. Both conserved end residues are part of each CDR3. The D gene is left open where the match is weak. Where a row states a size, it is once, few, many or the class of an expanded clone; other rows omit it.

>TRBD2|NA|TRBJ2-3|TRBV2
TGTGCCAGCAGGCCTAGCGGGGGGGCTGTAGATACGCAGTATTTT
CASRPSGGAVDTQYF
>NA|NA|TRBJ1-1|TRBV29-1
TGCAGCGTTGAGGACGGGAACACTGAAGCTTTCTTT
CSVEDGNTEAFF
>TRBD1|NA|TRBJ1-1|TRBV25-1
TGTGCCAGCAGTGATGAGGGGGCTGGGAACACTGAAGCTTTCTTT
CASSDEGAGNTEAFF
>NA|NA|TRBJ1-2|TRBV4-1
TGCGCCAGCAGCCAAGATCGATCGGTCCCTGGGTACACCTTC
CASSQDRSVPGYTF
>NA|NA|TRBJ2-2|TRBV5-4
TGTGCCAGCAGTACAAGAGCCGCGGCCGGGGAGCTGTTTTTT
CASSTRAAAGELFF
>NA|NA|TRBJ2-1|TRBV6-4
TGTGCCAGCAGTGACTCGCCAGGTACCTACAATGAGCAGTTCTTC
CASSDSPGTYNEQFF
>TRBD1|NA|TRBJ2-7|TRBV7-9
TGTGCCAGCAGCTTAGGGCGGACAGGGGGCTCCTACGAGCAGTACTTC
CASSLGRTGGSYEQYF
>NA|NA|TRBJ2-7|TRBV5-5
TGTGCCAGCAGCGTGAGGGACACCCCAAGGACCTACGAGCAGTACTTC
CASSVRDTPRTYEQYF
>NA|NA|TRBJ1-2|TRBV2
TGTGCCAGCAGTGAAAGGGTCCCTCGGGACTATGGCTACACCTTC
CASSERVPRDYGYTF
>NA|NA|TRBJ2-2|TRBV2
TGTGCCAGCAGTGTAAGGGAGAACACCGGGGAGCTGTTTTTT
CASSVRENTGELFF
>NA|NA|TRBJ2-3|TRBV10-1
TGCGCCAGCAGTGAGGTAGCCCCGCCGGATACGCAGTATTTT
CASSEVAPPDTQYF
>TRBD1|NA|TRBJ1-2|TRBV27
TGTGCCAGCAGTTCACAGGCCGCGACAGGGGGCTACTATGGCTACACCTTC
CASSSQAATGGYYGYTF
>NA|NA|TRBJ2-1|TRBV9
TGTGCCAGCAGCGGGGACCCGTACAATGAGCAGTTCTTC
CASSGDPYNEQFF
>NA|NA|TRBJ2-7|TRBV11-2
TGTGCCAGCAGCTTCACCCTGTACGAGCAGTACTTC
CASSFTLYEQYF
>TRBD2|NA|TRBJ2-5|TRBV14
TGTGCCAGCAGCCGGGGACTAGCCCCAGAGACCCAGTACTTC
CASSRGLAPETQYF
>TRBD2|NA|TRBJ2-7|TRBV4-3
TGCACCAGCAGCCAAGAAATAGCGGGAGGCCTCGGAGAGCAGTACTTC
CTSSQEIAGGLGEQYF
>NA|NA|TRBJ1-1|TRBV7-9
TGTGCCAGCAGCGCCACACAGAACACTGAAGCTTTCTTT
CASSATQNTEAFF
>TRBD2|NA|TRBJ2-3|TRBV28
TGTGCCAGCAGTTTCCCAAGCGGGGGTACCACAGATACGCAGTATTTT
CASSFPSGGTTDTQYF
>NA|few|TRBJ2-7|TRBV10-1
TGCGCCAGCAGCCAGAGCTCCTACGAGCAGTACTTC
CASSQSSYEQYF
>TRBD1|NA|TRBJ2-1|TRBV7-9
TGTGCCAGCAGCCCAGATCCGGGACAGGGGCCGGATGAGCAGTTCTTC
CASSPDPGQGPDEQFF
>NA|NA|TRBJ2-1|TRBV9
TGTGCCAGCAACTCTCCGGCTAATCACCCACAATACAATGAGCAGTTCTTC
CASNSPANHPQYNEQFF
>TRBD1|NA|TRBJ1-6|TRBV6-1
TGTGCCAGCAGTGCCTACAAGGGGACAGGGTTTTCACCCCTCCACTTT
CASSAYKGTGFSPLHF
>NA|NA|TRBJ2-7|TRBV30
TGTGCCTGGAGTGTAATCGGAGAAACCAACGAGCAGTACTTC
CAWSVIGETNEQYF
>NA|NA|TRBJ2-3|TRBV19
TGTGCCAGTAGTAGGGGACTGACGACAGATACGCAGTATTTT
CASSRGLTTDTQYF
>NA|NA|TRBJ2-4|TRBV2
TGTGCCAGCAGTTGGAACATAGCCAAAAACATTCAGTACTTC
CASSWNIAKNIQYF
>NA|NA|TRBJ1-5|TRBV5-6
TGTGCCAGCAGCTCCCTCGGGGGCCAGCCCCAGCATTTT
CASSSLGGQPQHF
>NA|NA|TRBJ1-6|TRBV27
TGTGCCAGCAGTTTAAAGGGTTTAGCCTATAATTCACCCCTCCACTTT
CASSLKGLAYNSPLHF
>NA|NA|TRBJ2-1|TRBV5-5
TGTGCCAGCAGCGATCCGGGTACAACGGTAGGTGAGCAGTTCTTC
CASSDPGTTVGEQFF
>TRBD1|NA|TRBJ2-7|TRBV13
TGTGCCAGCAGCCCCGGGACAGAAATCGAGCAGTACTTC
CASSPGTEIEQYF
>NA|NA|TRBJ2-5|TRBV5-1
TGCGCCAGCAGCTTGGGTGGGATCGGAGAAGAGACCCAGTACTTC
CASSLGGIGEETQYF
>NA|NA|TRBJ1-1|TRBV28
TGTGCCAGCAGTTTGCCCGGGACAATAAACACTGAAGCTTTCTTT
CASSLPGTINTEAFF
>NA|NA|TRBJ2-1|TRBV5-6
TGTGCCAGCAGCTTATACGACAACTACAATGAGCAGTTCTTC
CASSLYDNYNEQFF
>NA|NA|TRBJ2-3|TRBV7-9
TGTGCCAGCAGGGTCCCTGAGGGGACAGATACGCAGTATTTT
CASRVPEGTDTQYF
>NA|NA|TRBJ2-7|TRBV9
TGTGCCAGCAGCGTAGGGGTACAGGTCAACGAGCAGTACTTC
CASSVGVQVNEQYF
>NA|NA|TRBJ2-2|TRBV7-9
TGTGCCAGCCATCCATCAGCAAGGCTGGAGGAGCTGTTTTTT
CASHPSARLEELFF
>TRBD2|NA|TRBJ2-7|TRBV10-2
TGCGCCAGCAGTGAGCTAGCGGGAGTTTACGAGCAGTACTTC
CASSELAGVYEQYF
>NA|NA|TRBJ1-5|TRBV2
TGTGCCAGCATGACCGGGGGGGAAAATCAGCCCCAGCATTTT
CASMTGGENQPQHF
>NA|NA|TRBJ2-3|TRBV5-1
TGCGCCAGCAGCTTGGTGCGGGTCCTAGTTAATACAGATACGCAGTATTTT
CASSLVRVLVNTDTQYF
>NA|once|TRBJ1-5|TRBV19
TGTGCCAGTAGTATCGCGCAAAATCAGCCCCAGCATTTT
CASSIAQNQPQHF
>TRBD2|NA|TRBJ2-5|TRBV2
TGTGCCAGCAGTGGGACCTCGACTAGCGGAAATCCAGAGACCCAGTACTTC
CASSGTSTSGNPETQYF
>TRBD1|NA|TRBJ2-7|TRBV4-1
TGCGCCAGCAGCCCGACAGGGGCGTACGAGCAGTACTTC
CASSPTGAYEQYF
>TRBD2|once|TRBJ2-7|TRBV19
TGTGCCAGTAGTACCTTAGCGGGGGCGTCCTACGAGCAGTACTTC
CASSTLAGASYEQYF
>NA|NA|TRBJ1-2|TRBV7-9
TGTGCCAGCAGCCTCTATGGCTACACCTTC
CASSLYGYTF
>NA|NA|TRBJ2-2|TRBV7-8
TGTGCCAGCAGCTTCCTGGGGATGTCCGGGGAGCTGTTTTTT
CASSFLGMSGELFF
>NA|NA|TRBJ2-5|TRBV10-2
TGCGCCAGCAGTGAGACTTCGGGAGCGGCGGAGACCCAGTACTTC
CASSETSGAAETQYF
>NA|NA|TRBJ2-3|TRBV5-6
TGTGCCAGCAGCTCCACAGGGTCAGATACGCAGTATTTT
CASSSTGSDTQYF
>NA|NA|TRBJ2-1|TRBV29-1
TGCAGCGTTGAGAGGGGGGATTCCTACAATGAGCAGTTCTTC
CSVERGDSYNEQFF
>NA|NA|TRBJ2-7|TRBV27
TGTGCCAGCAGTCCCTCCAGTGGGGGCCTAACCTACGAGCAGTACTTC
CASSPSSGGLTYEQYF
>NA|NA|TRBJ2-2|TRBV13
TGTGCCAGCAGCCCGGAATCAGGGAATCACGGGGAGCTGTTTTTT
CASSPESGNHGELFF
>NA|NA|TRBJ2-5|TRBV5-1
TGCGCCAGCAGCTTTACCTTAGCAGTTCAAGAGACCCAGTACTTC
CASSFTLAVQETQYF
>NA|NA|TRBJ1-4|TRBV19
TGTGCCAGTAGTCCCCAGGACAGTTTCCCCCCAACTAATGAAAAACTGTTTTTT
CASSPQDSFPPTNEKLFF
>NA|NA|TRBJ2-7|TRBV7-9
TGTGCCAGCAGCGCCCCGGGGAGAGCGGACGAGCAGTACTTC
CASSAPGRADEQYF
>NA|NA|TRBJ2-7|TRBV7-9
TGTGCCAGCAGCTTAAATACGGACGAGCAGTACTTC
CASSLNTDEQYF